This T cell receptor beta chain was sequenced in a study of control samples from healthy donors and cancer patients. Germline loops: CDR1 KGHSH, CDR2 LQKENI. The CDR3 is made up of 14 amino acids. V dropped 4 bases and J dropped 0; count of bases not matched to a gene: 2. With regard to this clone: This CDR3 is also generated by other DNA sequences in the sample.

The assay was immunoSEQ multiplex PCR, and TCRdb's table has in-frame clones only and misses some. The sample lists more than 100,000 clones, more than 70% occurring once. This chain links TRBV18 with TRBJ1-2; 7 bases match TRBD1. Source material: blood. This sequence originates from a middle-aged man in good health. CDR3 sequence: CASSQDRANYGYTF. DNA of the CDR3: TGTGCCAGCTCACAAGACAGGGCTAACTATGGCTACACCTTC. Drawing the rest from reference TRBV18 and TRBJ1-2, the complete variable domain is NAGVMQNPRHLVRRRGQEARLRCSPMKGHSHVYWYRQLPEEGLKFMVYLQKENIIDESGMPKERFSAEFPKEGPSILRIQQVVRGDSAAYFCASSQDRANYGYTFGSGTRLTVV.